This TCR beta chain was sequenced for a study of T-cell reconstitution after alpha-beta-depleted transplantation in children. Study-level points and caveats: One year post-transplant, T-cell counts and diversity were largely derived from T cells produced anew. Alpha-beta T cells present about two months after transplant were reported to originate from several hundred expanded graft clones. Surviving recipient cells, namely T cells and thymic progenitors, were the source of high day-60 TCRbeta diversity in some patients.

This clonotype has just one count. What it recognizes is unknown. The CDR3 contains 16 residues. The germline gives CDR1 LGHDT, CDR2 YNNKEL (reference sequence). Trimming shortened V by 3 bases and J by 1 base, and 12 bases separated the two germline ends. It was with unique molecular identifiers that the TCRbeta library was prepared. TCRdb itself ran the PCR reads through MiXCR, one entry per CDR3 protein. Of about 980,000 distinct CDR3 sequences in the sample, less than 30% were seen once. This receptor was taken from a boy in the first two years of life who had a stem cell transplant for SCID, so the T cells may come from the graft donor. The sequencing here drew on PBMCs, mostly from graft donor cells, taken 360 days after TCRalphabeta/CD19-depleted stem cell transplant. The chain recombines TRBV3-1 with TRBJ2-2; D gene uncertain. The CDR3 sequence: CASSQNPPRNTGELFF. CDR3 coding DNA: TGTGCCAGCAGCCAGAACCCCCCGAGGAACACCGGGGAGCTGTTTTTT.